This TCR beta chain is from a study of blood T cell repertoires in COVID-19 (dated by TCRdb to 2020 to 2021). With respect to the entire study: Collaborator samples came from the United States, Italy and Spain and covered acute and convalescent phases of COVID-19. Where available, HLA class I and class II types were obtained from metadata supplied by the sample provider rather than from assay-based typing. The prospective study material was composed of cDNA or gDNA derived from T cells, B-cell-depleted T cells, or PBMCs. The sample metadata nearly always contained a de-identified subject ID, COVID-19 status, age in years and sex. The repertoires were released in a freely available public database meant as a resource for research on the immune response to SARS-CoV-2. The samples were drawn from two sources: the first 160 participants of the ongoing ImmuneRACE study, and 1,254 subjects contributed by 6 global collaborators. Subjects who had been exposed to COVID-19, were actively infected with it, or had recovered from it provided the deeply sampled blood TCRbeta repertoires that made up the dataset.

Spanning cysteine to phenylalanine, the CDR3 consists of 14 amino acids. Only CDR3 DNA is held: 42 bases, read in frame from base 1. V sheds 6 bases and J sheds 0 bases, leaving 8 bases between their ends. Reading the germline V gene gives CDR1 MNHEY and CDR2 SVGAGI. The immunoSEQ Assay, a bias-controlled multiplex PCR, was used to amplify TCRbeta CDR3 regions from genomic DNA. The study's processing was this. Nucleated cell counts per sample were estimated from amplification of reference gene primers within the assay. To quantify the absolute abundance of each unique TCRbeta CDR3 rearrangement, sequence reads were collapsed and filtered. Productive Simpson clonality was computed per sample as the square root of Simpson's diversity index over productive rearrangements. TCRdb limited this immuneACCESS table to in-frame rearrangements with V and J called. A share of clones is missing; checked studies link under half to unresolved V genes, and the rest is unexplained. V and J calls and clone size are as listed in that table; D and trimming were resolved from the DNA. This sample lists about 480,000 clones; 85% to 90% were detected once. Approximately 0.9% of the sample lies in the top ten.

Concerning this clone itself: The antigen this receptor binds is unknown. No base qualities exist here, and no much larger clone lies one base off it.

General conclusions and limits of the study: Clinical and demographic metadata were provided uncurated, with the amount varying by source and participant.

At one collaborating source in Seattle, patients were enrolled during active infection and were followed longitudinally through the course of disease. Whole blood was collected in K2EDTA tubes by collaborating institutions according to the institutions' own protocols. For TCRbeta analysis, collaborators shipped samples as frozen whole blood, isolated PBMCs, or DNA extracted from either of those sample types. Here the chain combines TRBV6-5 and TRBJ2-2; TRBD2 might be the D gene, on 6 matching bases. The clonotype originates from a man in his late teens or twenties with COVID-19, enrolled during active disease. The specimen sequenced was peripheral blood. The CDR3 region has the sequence CASRGGANTGELFF. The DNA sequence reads TGTGCCAGCAGGGGGGGTGCGAACACCGGGGAGCTGTTTTTT.